The 23 T cell receptor beta chains reported below all come from one sample, sequenced in a study of PD-1 and CTLA-4 blockade in melanoma. Libraries were prepared by immunoSEQ multiplex PCR; TCRdb keeps only in-frame clonotypes and omits some of them. Found here are about 31,000 clones, 88% of them singletons; the top ten hold roughly 7%. Here the sequenced sample was CD8+ T cells from peripheral blood, taken from a patient given anti-PD-1 treatment. The source of these receptors is a human donor with melanoma.

The V and J genes are TRBV6-6 and TRBJ2-7, with no clear D. V was cut by 0 bases and J by 5 bases, with 5 bases left in between. CDR3 length: 12 amino acids. CDR1 and CDR2 from the germline V gene are MNHNY and SVGAGI (reference sequence). The CDR3 DNA reads TGTGCCAGCAGTTACTCGCTGGACGAGCAGTACTTC. Encoded protein: CASSYSLDEQYF.

This clone was detected only once. This sequence joins TRBV9 and TRBJ1-4; 8 bases match TRBD1. From germline, CDR1 is SGDLS and CDR2 YYNGEE. This CDR3 is 15 amino acids long. The V and J ends lost 3 bases and 8 bases, in that order; junction bases with no gene match: 9. Here the CDR3 DNA reads TGTGCCAGCAGCGCCCCAGGGGGCGATCGAGAAAAACTGTTTTTT. Translating it yields CASSAPGGDREKLFF.

In regard to this clone: One junction end disagrees with the germline gene, perhaps due to a read error. The rearrangement links TRBV10-3 to TRBJ2-2, with 9 bases fitting TRBD1. The CDR3 loop spans 17 amino acids. Germline assignment: CDR1 ENHRY and CDR2 SYGVKD. CDR3 in amino acids: CAITEPLGQGGTGELFF. CDR3 in DNA: TGTGCCATCACTGAGCCCCTGGGACAGGGTGGAACCGGGGAGCTGTTTTTT.

The chain joins TRBV5-1 to TRBJ2-5; 9 bases match TRBD1. The V gene's germline CDR1 is SGHRS and CDR2 YFSETQ. The V gene end was trimmed by 3 bases and the J gene end by 5 bases; junction bases not matched to a gene: 14. The CDR3 spans 17 residues. The CDR3 sequence: CASSSGTGLSIRETQYF. CDR3 in DNA: TGCGCCAGCAGCTCCGGGACAGGGTTGTCTATCCGGGAGACCCAGTACTTC.

V is TRBV10-2 and J is TRBJ1-1; D is possibly TRBD1 (5 bases). This CDR3 has 12 residues. Germline V gives CDR1 WSHSY, CDR2 SAAADI. V was trimmed by 0 bases and J by 11 bases, leaving 10 bases between them. The CDR3 DNA is TGCGCCAGCAGTGAGTCTGGGGGGGTGGCTTTCTTT. Amino acid sequence: CASSESGGVAFF.

The gene calls are TRBV7-9 and TRBJ1-3; D not resolved. Between the trimmed V and J ends, which lost 5 bases and 2 bases, there was a span of 13 bases. Germline V CDR1 and CDR2: SEHNR, FQNEAQ (reference sequence). This CDR3 spans 15 amino acids. The CDR3 protein is CASSPGRTPGNTIYF. For the CDR3, the DNA is TGTGCCAGCAGCCCAGGCAGGACGCCTGGAAACACCATATATTTT.

The CDR3 sequence is CASSYWGRGQGTEAFF. The CDR3 DNA reads TGTGCCAGCAGTTACTGGGGGCGGGGGCAGGGCACTGAAGCTTTCTTT. J is TRBJ1-1 and V is TRBV6-5; a possible D gene is TRBD1 (6 bases). CDR3 length: 16 residues. The V end was cut by 1 base, the J end by 4 bases, with 16 bases between. Germline V lookup: CDR1 MNHEY, CDR2 SVGAGI.

The V and J genes are TRBV30 and TRBJ1-5; TRBD1 might be the D (6 bases). Per germline, CDR1 GTSNPN and CDR2 SVGIG (reference sequence). The CDR3 consists of 16 residues. The germline V and J ends were trimmed by 3 bases and 3 bases, with 18 bases remaining between them. The DNA of the CDR3 is TGTGCCTGGAGCTTAAAACGGGACACTCCCAATCAGCCCCAGCATTTT. Translated, it gives CAWSLKRDTPNQPQHF.

The chain employs TRBV10-3 and TRBJ1-5, with unresolved D. The V end lost 3 bases, the J end lost 0 bases, and 6 bases lay between the germline ends. The CDR3 extends over 14 amino acids. CDR1 ENHRY and CDR2 SYGVKD come from the germline V gene. CDR3 amino acids: CAISDGVSNQPQHF. DNA for the CDR3: TGTGCCATCAGTGACGGGGTTAGCAATCAGCCCCAGCATTTT.

The rearrangement joins TRBV14 to TRBJ1-1, with D possibly being TRBD1 (6 bases). The CDR3 sequence is 15 residues long. The V end was cut by 3 bases, the J end by 4 bases, with 15 bases between. In germline, CDR1 is SGHDN, CDR2 FVKESK. In nucleotides, the CDR3 is TGTGCCAGCAGCCAGGGGACAAGGTTTAGCACTGAAGCTTTCTTT. It yields the protein CASSQGTRFSTEAFF.

V and J are TRBV12-3 or TRBV12-4 and TRBJ2-1; D remains unclear. The CDR3 covers 12 residues. V was cut by 6 bases and J by 7 bases, with 10 bases left in between. The CDR3 region is CASSPLGNEQFF. The DNA of the CDR3 is TGTGCCAGCAGCCCTCTGGGGAATGAGCAGTTCTTC.

The chain has TRBV5-4 and TRBJ2-7; weak D call: TRBD1 (5 bases). The CDR3 loop spans 12 amino acids. Germline V gene sequence: CDR1 SGHNT, CDR2 YYREEE (reference sequence). Trimming shortened V by 2 bases and J by 7 bases, and 10 bases separated the two germline ends. The CDR3 DNA is TGTGCCAGCAGCTTCGCGAACAGGGAGCAGTACTTC. Its protein is CASSFANREQYF.

The chain links TRBV7-7 to TRBJ2-5; D is possibly TRBD2 (6 bases). Germline V gene lookup returns CDR1 SSHAT and CDR2 FNYEAQ (reference sequence). Trimming shortened V by 5 bases and J by 1 base, and 11 bases separated the two germline ends. The CDR3 extends over 14 amino acids. The CDR3 region is CASSPGLFQETQYF. Written as DNA, the CDR3 is TGTGCCAGCAGCCCTGGACTATTCCAAGAGACCCAGTACTTC.

The chain is built from TRBV7-2 and TRBJ2-3, with a possible D match to TRBD2 (6 bases). The germline V and J ends were trimmed by 1 base and 0 bases, with 11 bases remaining between them. CDR1 and CDR2 (germline): SGHTA, FQGNSA. This CDR3 has 16 residues. The CDR3 coding sequence is TGTGCCAGCAGCTTAGGAGCGGGTCTTAGCACAGATACGCAGTATTTT. Residues: CASSLGAGLSTDTQYF.

The chain recombines TRBV6-5 with TRBJ1-6; possible D gene TRBD1, 6 bases. Germline CDR1 is MNHEY and CDR2 is SVGAGI. V lost 6 bases and J 12 bases, leaving 15 bases between the germline ends. The CDR3 length is 13 residues. Here the CDR3 DNA reads TGTGCCAGCAGCCTCGGACAGAAACGACCCCTCCACTTT. This translates into CASSLGQKRPLHF.

V gene TRBV3-1 (or the pseudogene TRBV3-2) combines with J gene TRBJ2-7; the match to TRBD1 covers 10 bases. The junction had 18 bases not matched to a gene; V was cut back by 2 bases and J by 5 bases. Germline V gene data show CDR1 as LGHDT and CDR2 as YNNKEL (reference sequence). The CDR3 length is 19 residues. CDR3 loop: CASSQPPLLTETGGNEQYF. The DNA for the CDR3 is TGTGCCAGCAGCCAACCACCTCTCCTCACAGAGACAGGGGGCAACGAGCAGTACTTC.

V usage is TRBV24-1 and J usage is TRBJ2-7; no clear D. From germline, CDR1 is KGHDR and CDR2 SFDVKD. V dropped 8 bases and J dropped 4 bases, with 20 bases sitting between them. The CDR3 sequence is 15 residues long. The CDR3 sequence: CATTLRAGSDYEQYF. The CDR3 coding sequence is TGTGCCACCACCCTTCGGGCAGGTTCAGATTACGAGCAGTACTTC.

The chain couples TRBV6-2 or TRBV6-3 to TRBJ2-7; no reliable D call. This CDR3 contains 16 residues. V gave up 5 bases and J gave up 0 bases, with 17 bases separating them. Per the germline V gene, CDR1 is MNHEY and CDR2 is SVGEGT. The CDR3 DNA sequence: TGTGCCAGCAGTCCCGTGGTCCCGTCGGGCTCCTACGAGCAGTACTTC. This gives the protein CASSPVVPSGSYEQYF.

The DNA for the CDR3 is TGTGCCAGCAGCTGGGACAGGTCAAATTCACCCCTCCACTTT. Its translation: CASSWDRSNSPLHF. The chain uses TRBV6-5 and TRBJ1-6; TRBD1 matches 8 bases. Unmatched junction bases numbered 5, after V lost 6 bases and J lost 7 bases. The CDR3 runs to 14 residues. Germline lookup yields CDR1 MNHEY and CDR2 SVGAGI.

This CDR3 is CASSFRQLNTEAFF. CDR3 nucleotides: TGTGCCAGCAGTTTCAGGCAGCTGAACACTGAAGCTTTCTTT. The chain links TRBV6-2 or TRBV6-3 to TRBJ1-1; D remains unclear. V shed 4 bases and J shed 0 bases, with 9 bases lying between them. Looked up from germline, CDR1 is MNHEY and CDR2 is SVGEGT. There are 14 residues in the CDR3.

V is TRBV29-1 and J is TRBJ1-2; D call uncertain. Germline V gene data show CDR1 as SQVTM and CDR2 as ANQGSEA. This CDR3 contains 14 residues. Trimming cost V 7 bases and J 2 bases, with 17 bases left between them. The CDR3 nucleotides read TGCAGCGCGATAGGGAGAGTTTCCAACTATGGCTACACCTTC. Amino acids: CSAIGRVSNYGYTF.

J is TRBJ1-2 and V is TRBV2; D is perhaps TRBD1 (5 bases). The V gene lost 2 bases and the J gene lost 7 bases, with 32 bases spanning the gap. This CDR3 spans 20 amino acids. Germline values: CDR1 SNHLY, CDR2 FYNNEI. The CDR3 DNA follows: TGTGCCAGCAGTGAAACTAGGGGTGGTCTCCGGGACCCCGGTTTGGTTGGCTACACCTTC. This sequence encodes CASSETRGGLRDPGLVGYTF.

J is TRBJ1-4 and V is TRBV30; D is perhaps TRBD1 (6 bases). Per germline, CDR1 GTSNPN and CDR2 SVGIG (reference sequence). The CDR3 covers 15 residues. V lost 1 base and J 5 bases, leaving 14 bases between the germline ends. The CDR3 protein is CAWSAGGGLNEKLFF. The CDR3 DNA is TGTGCCTGGAGTGCTGGGGGGGGCCTGAATGAAAAACTGTTTTTT.